The 3 T cell receptor beta chains given below trace back to one sample, sequenced in a study of human T cells and chemical hapten exposure listed by TCRdb under 2021. Libraries were built with RACE. These reads were obtained on a NextSeq 500. TCRdb itself trimmed the public reads at Q25 with fastp, ran MiXCR and retained productive beta chains. For every CDR3 protein sequence, its rows merge into one entry that carries the most common genes and DNA. This sample lists roughly 52,000 distinct CDR3 sequences; approximately 11% were detected once. Jointly, the top ten make up roughly 1.8% of the sample. What this sample's time point label stands for: patch test 1, 2 weeks after DPC sensitization. The intended sense of this specimen's treatment or condition label: therapeutic diphenylcyclopropenone sensitization with weekly scalp DPC. Unfractionated whole blood was collected in Tempus Blood RNA tubes, and total RNA was extracted from that blood.

Specimen: whole blood, collected in connection with sensitization to the hapten diphenylcyclopropenone (DPC). These receptors were taken from a woman in her 40s with alopecia areata. Some clones in this sample may be carry-over from other donors' samples.

This clonotype was counted at least ten times. The chain combines TRBV3-1 with TRBJ1-1, with 7 bases that match TRBD1. Germline V gene lookup returns CDR1 LGHDT and CDR2 YNNKEL (reference sequence). The CDR3 has 13 amino acids. The V and J ends lost 3 bases and 5 bases, in that order; junction bases with no gene match: 3. Here the CDR3 reads CASSHNRGTEAFF. CDR3 sequence (DNA): TGTGCCAGCAGCCATAACAGGGGTACTGAAGCTTTCTTT.

There are many counts of this clonotype. The gene calls are TRBV11-2 and TRBJ2-5, with 9 bases that match TRBD2. J gave up 5 bases and V 5 bases, and 6 bases lay outside the gene matches. The CDR3 runs to 14 residues. Germline V gives CDR1 SGHAT, CDR2 FQNNGV. The CDR3 reads CASSRGLASETQYF. In nucleotides, the CDR3 is TGTGCCAGCAGCCGGGGACTAGCAAGCGAGACCCAGTACTTC.

This clonotype has a handful of counts. This chain links TRBV9 with TRBJ1-6, with TRBD1 matching over 9 bases. Germline CDR1 SGDLS, CDR2 YYNGEE. This CDR3 region has 15 residues. V shed 0 bases and J 7 bases; nucleotides not matched to a gene: 2. In nucleotides, the CDR3 is TGTGCCAGCAGCGTAGAGGGACAGGGCAATTCACCCCTCCACTTT. This gives the protein CASSVEGQGNSPLHF.